This T cell receptor (beta chain) originates from a study of control samples from healthy donors and cancer patients. Here immunoSEQ multiplex PCR was the method, and the copy in TCRdb shows in-frame clones only, minus some. The profile covers tens of thousands of clones, with roughly 94% appearing a single time and less than 4.5% taken by the ten largest. This receptor was taken from a man aged 30 to 45 in good health. The sequenced sample was blood.

CDR3 region: CAWSVVRNYEQYF. CDR3 coding DNA: TGTGCCTGGAGTGTAGTCAGGAACTACGAGCAGTACTTC. The V gene is TRBV30, the J gene TRBJ2-7; D call uncertain. This CDR3 spans 13 amino acids. V was shortened by 0 bases and J by 3 bases, with 9 bases between the two germline ends. Germline lookup yields CDR1 GTSNPN and CDR2 SVGIG (reference sequence). Full variable domain (outside the CDR3, taken from reference TRBV30 and TRBJ2-7): SQTIHQWPATLVQPVGSPLSLECTVEGTSNPNLYWYRQAAGRGLQLLFYSVGIGQISSEVPQNLSASRPQDRQFILSSKKLLLSDSGFYLCAWSVVRNYEQYFGPGTRLTVT.